This TCR beta chain appears in the sequencing data of a study of blood T cell repertoires in COVID-19. On the study more broadly: Both acute and convalescent COVID-19 samples were obtained from the United States, Italy and Spain.

Profiled with immunoSEQ multiplex PCR; TCRdb holds only in-frame clones, not every one. The sample holds approximately 300,000 clones, around 92% seen once. Recruited during active infection, patients (from Seattle) were subsequently followed longitudinally. From germline, CDR1 is KGHSH and CDR2 LQKENI. This CDR3 comprises 16 residues. V lost 0 bases, J lost 2 bases, and 4 bases stayed unmatched. The clonotype was recovered from a woman aged 30 to 39 with COVID-19, enrolled during active disease. The sample consisted of peripheral blood. V gene TRBV18 combines with J gene TRBJ1-1, with 9 bases aligning to TRBD1. CDR3 protein: CASSPPNTGGNTEAFF. CDR3 nucleotides: TGTGCCAGCTCACCACCGAACACAGGGGGCAACACTGAAGCTTTCTTT. The variable domain in full, completed from reference TRBV18 and TRBJ1-1, reads NAGVMQNPRHLVRRRGQEARLRCSPMKGHSHVYWYRQLPEEGLKFMVYLQKENIIDESGMPKERFSAEFPKEGPSILRIQQVVRGDSAAYFCASSPPNTGGNTEAFFGQGTRLTVV.